This T cell receptor (beta chain) emerged from a study of control samples from healthy donors and cancer patients (dated by TCRdb to the early 2020s). A note on this clone: What antigen it recognizes has not been identified. Base qualities are not recorded, but no much larger clone differs from it by a single base.

The germline ends are 9 bases apart after V is trimmed by 3 bases and J by 0 bases. Taken from the germline V gene (reference sequence), the CDR1 and CDR2 loops are LNHDA and SQIVND. The CDR3, cysteine through phenylalanine, is 15 amino acids long. Of all the DNA, just the CDR3 is kept, 45 bases in frame from base 1. Library preparation used the immunoSEQ multiplex PCR assay. Drawn from immuneACCESS, this table holds only the in-frame rearrangements with V and J called that TCRdb kept. Clones are partly lost; checked studies trace under half to an unresolved V gene and leave the rest unexplained. The sample table holds about 79,000 clones, of which approximately 93% were seen once. The ten largest clonotypes hold roughly 1.3% of the sample.

The rearrangement joined TRBV19 to TRBJ1-5, with no reliable assignment of the D segment. The sequenced sample consisted of PBMCs. This clonotype originated in a woman between 40 and 50 years old with lung cancer. The nucleotide sequence reads as follows: TGTGCCAGTAGTATTGGCGGGTATAGCAATCAGCCCCAGCATTTT. This yields the protein CASSIGGYSNQPQHF.